A single T cell receptor (beta chain) is shown here with its context. What it recognizes is unknown. Clones were read by immunoSEQ multiplex PCR, and TCRdb kept only the in-frame ones, dropping some. The sample holds approximately 64,000 clones, 90% seen once. The CDR3 totals 15 residues. Germline V CDR1 and CDR2: KGHSH, LQKENI. The V and J ends lost 1 base and 0 bases respectively, with 6 bases between them. These data belong to a study of T cells in localized non-small cell lung cancer. Study findings and constraints: Adjacent lung held a median roughly 50 of the top 100 tumor clones. Patients showing higher blood T cell density tended to see longer overall survival.

Material: peripheral blood, obtained before any cancer treatment. The gene calls are TRBV18 and TRBJ1-4; D remains ambiguous. This clonotype was sampled from a woman aged 40-75 years with stage I lung adenocarcinoma. The CDR3 DNA reads TGTGCCAGCTCACCACAGGGTTCAACTAATGAAAAACTGTTTTTT. Translation gives CASSPQGSTNEKLFF. The variable domain in full, completed from reference TRBV18 and TRBJ1-4, reads NAGVMQNPRHLVRRRGQEARLRCSPMKGHSHVYWYRQLPEEGLKFMVYLQKENIIDESGMPKERFSAEFPKEGPSILRIQQVVRGDSAAYFCASSPQGSTNEKLFFGSGTQLSVL.